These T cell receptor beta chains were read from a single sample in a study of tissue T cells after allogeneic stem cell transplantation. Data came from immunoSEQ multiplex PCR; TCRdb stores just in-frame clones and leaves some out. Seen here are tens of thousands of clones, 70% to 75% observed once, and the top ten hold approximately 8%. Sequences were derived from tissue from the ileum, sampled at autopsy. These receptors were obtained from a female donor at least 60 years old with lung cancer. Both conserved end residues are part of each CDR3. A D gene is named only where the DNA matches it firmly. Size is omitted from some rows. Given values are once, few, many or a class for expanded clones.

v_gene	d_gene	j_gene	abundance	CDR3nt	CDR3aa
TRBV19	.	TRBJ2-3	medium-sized	TGTGCCAGTAGTTTCCCCCCAGGTACGCAGTATTTT	CASSFPPGTQYF
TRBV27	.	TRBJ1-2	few	TGTGCCAGCAGTCCTAACCTCGTGGGGGGCTACACCTTC	CASSPNLVGGYTF
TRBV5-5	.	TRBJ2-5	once	TGTGCCAGCAGCTATACCGGGACCCGAGAGACCCAGTACTTC	CASSYTGTRETQYF
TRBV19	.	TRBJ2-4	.	TGTGCCAGTAGGGACCAGGATCGGACCATTCAGTACTTC	CASRDQDRTIQYF
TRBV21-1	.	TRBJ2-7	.	TGTGCCAGCAAGGAGGCCCGCTACGAGCAGTACTTC	CASKEARYEQYF
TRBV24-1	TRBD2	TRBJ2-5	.	TGTGCCACCAGTGATTTAGCGGGGGGGCGTCAAGAGACCCAGTACTTC	CATSDLAGGRQETQYF
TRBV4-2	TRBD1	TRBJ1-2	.	TGTGCCAGCAGCCAAGATTATCGGGACAGGGGGCCCTATGGCTACACCTTC	CASSQDYRDRGPYGYTF
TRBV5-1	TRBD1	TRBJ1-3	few	TGCGCCAGCAGCTTTGAACAGGGGGCGAGTGGAAACACCATATATTTT	CASSFEQGASGNTIYF
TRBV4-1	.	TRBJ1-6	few	TGCGCCAGCAGCCAAGATTGGGGAAATGCACCCCTCCACTTT	CASSQDWGNAPLHF
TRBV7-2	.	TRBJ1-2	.	TGTGCCAGCAGCTGGCTCATTGGCTACACCTTC	CASSWLIGYTF
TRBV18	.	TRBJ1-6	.	TGTGCCAGCTCCCCGGAGAGGGGGAGCTCCTATAATTCACCCCTCCACTTT	CASSPERGSSYNSPLHF
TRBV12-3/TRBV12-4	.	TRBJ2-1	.	TGTGCCAGCAGTTCCCTCTATGAGCAGTTCTTC	CASSSLYEQFF
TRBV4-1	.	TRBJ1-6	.	TGCGCCAGCAGCCACGGCAGGGCCAGTTATAATTCACCCCTCCACTTT	CASSHGRASYNSPLHF
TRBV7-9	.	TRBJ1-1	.	TGTGCCAGCATTAGCATGAACACTGAAGCTTTCTTT	CASISMNTEAFF
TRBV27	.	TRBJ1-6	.	TGTGCCAGTGGGTTGGGACAATTTAATTCACCCCTCCACTTT	CASGLGQFNSPLHF
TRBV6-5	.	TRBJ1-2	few	TGTGCCAGCAGTTACTCGAAGGGGGGCTACACCTTC	CASSYSKGGYTF
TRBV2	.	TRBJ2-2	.	TGTGCCAGCAGGGGACCTAGGGGACCCGGGGAGCTGTTTTTT	CASRGPRGPGELFF
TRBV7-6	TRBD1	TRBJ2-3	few	TGTGCCAGCAGCGCGGGGACAGGGGGCACAGATACGCAGTATTTT	CASSAGTGGTDTQYF
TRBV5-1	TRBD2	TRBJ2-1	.	TGCGCCAGCAGCTTAGGACTAGCGGAGAGGCAGCAGTTCTTC	CASSLGLAERQQFF
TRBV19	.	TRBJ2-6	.	TGTGCCAGTAGTAGGACGGCCACTCCCTCTGGGGCCAACGTCCTGACTTTC	CASSRTATPSGANVLTF
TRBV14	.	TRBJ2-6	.	TGTGCCAGCAGTTCTTTGGGACCCACCCGGAGCTCTGGGGCCAACGTCCTGACTTTC	CASSSLGPTRSSGANVLTF
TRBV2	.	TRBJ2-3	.	TGTGCCAGCAGCGGACGGACACCCAAGATAAGCACAGATACGCAGTATTTT	CASSGRTPKISTDTQYF
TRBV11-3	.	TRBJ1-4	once	TGTGCCAGCAGCTTAGATCGGGGGGCGCAACTGTTTTTT	CASSLDRGAQLFF
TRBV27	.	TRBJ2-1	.	TGTGCCAGCAGTCCGCGGAGGGCCTACAATGAGCAGTTCTTC	CASSPRRAYNEQFF
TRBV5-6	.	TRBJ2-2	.	TGTGCCAGCAGCTTGGGAGGGTTGAGCACCGGGGAGCTGTTTTTT	CASSLGGLSTGELFF
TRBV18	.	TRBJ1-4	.	TGTGCCAGCTCACCACGCGGAGGGAGGATTAATGAAAAACTGTTTTTT	CASSPRGGRINEKLFF
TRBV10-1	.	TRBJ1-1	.	TGCGCCAGCAGTGAACGACGGGATCTGGGTGTCGCGTTT	CASSERRDLGVAF